Here is one TCR beta chain with its context. What it binds is not known. The data were produced by immunoSEQ multiplex PCR, yet TCRdb's version contains in-frame clones alone and is incomplete. The repertoire holds 84,000 or so clones, with 80% to 95% as singletons. The CDR3 has 16 residues. Germline V lookup: CDR1 SGHDT, CDR2 YYEEEE. V gave up 3 bases and J gave up 7 bases; unmatched junction bases: 12. The sample belongs to a study of OX40 agonist ivuxolimab in advanced cancers. Broader study findings: CD4+ and CD8+ T cells in blood underwent clonal expansion by week 6 at 0.1 to 3.0 mg/kg. More expanded clones were found, on average, in CD8+ than in CD4+ T cells.

The source is an adult with an advanced solid tumor such as melanoma, head and neck, liver or kidney cancer. The chain has TRBV5-6 and TRBJ2-4; 8 nucleotides match TRBD1. This sample comprised CD4+ or CD8+ T cells sorted from blood, obtained in a trial of the OX40 agonist ivuxolimab. The CDR3 spells CASSSVPGQVLNIQYF. In DNA, the CDR3 is TGTGCCAGCAGCTCTGTCCCGGGACAGGTTTTGAACATTCAGTACTTC.